Below, 28 T cell receptor beta chains from the same sample are listed, as sequenced in a study of T-cell memory formation after mild COVID-19. Each CDR3 protein is one row after TCRdb ran MiXCR on the 5' RACE reads. This table has more than 300,000 distinct CDR3 sequences, 12% to 15% appearing once. The material sequenced was PBMCs or a T cell subset sorted from them (not recorded which). The origin of the receptors is a man between 18 and 29 years old who had mild COVID-19 (a few samples of this study predate the infection). Cell type and time point are not known.

At least ten counts were recorded for this clonotype. The V and J genes are TRBV7-9 and TRBJ2-5, with D perhaps matching TRBD1 (6 bases). This CDR3 is built from 14 residues. V lost 4 bases and J 5 bases, leaving 14 bases between the germline ends. Germline V lookup: CDR1 SEHNR, CDR2 FQNEAQ (reference sequence). The CDR3, as DNA: TGTGCCAGCAGCTGGTCCTCAGGGGCGGAGACCCAGTACTTC. Amino acid sequence: CASSWSSGAETQYF.

This clonotype was counted ten times or more. V is TRBV7-2 and J is TRBJ2-5; unclear D gene. CDR3 length: 13 residues. Trimming left V 4 bases short and J 2 bases short, with 8 bases between. Germline values: CDR1 SGHTA, CDR2 FQGNSA. CDR3 DNA sequence: TGTGCCAGCAGCTCGGAGAGTCAAGAGACCCAGTACTTC. Translation gives CASSSESQETQYF.

This clonotype was observed a handful of times. The V gene is TRBV5-1, the J gene TRBJ1-2, with 9 bases identical to TRBD1. Looked up from germline, CDR1 is SGHRS and CDR2 is YFSETQ. The CDR3 contains 15 residues. Trimming took 4 bases from V and 6 from J; bases not matched to a gene: 10. CDR3: CASSTGQGSLNGYTF. The CDR3 nucleotides read TGCGCCAGCAGCACCGGACAGGGGAGCCTGAATGGCTACACCTTC.

This chain uses TRBV6-5 with TRBJ2-2; weak D call: TRBD2 (5 bases). CDR3 length: 15 residues. Germline V gene data show CDR1 as MNHEY and CDR2 as SVGAGI. V lost 0 bases and J 3 bases, leaving 8 bases between the germline ends. The DNA for the CDR3 is TGTGCCAGCAGTTACTCGAGGGTACACACCGGGGAGCTGTTTTTT. The encoded protein is CASSYSRVHTGELFF.

This clonotype was picked up many times. This chain joins TRBV7-3 and TRBJ2-2; D may be TRBD2 (6 bases). Per germline, CDR1 SGHTA and CDR2 FQGTGA. V lost 5 bases and J lost 2, with 9 bases in between. The CDR3 is made up of 14 amino acids. As DNA, the CDR3 is TGTGCCAGCAGCCCGGGACTTAACACCGGGGAGCTGTTTTTT. Protein sequence: CASSPGLNTGELFF.

The genes are TRBV4-1 and TRBJ2-7; 9 bases are shared with TRBD1. Germline CDR1 reads MGHRA; CDR2 reads YSYEKL. CDR3 length: 16 amino acids. The trim removed 0 bases at V and 3 bases at J, leaving 6 bases unmatched. The CDR3 DNA is TGCGCCAGCAGCCAAGATCCGGGACAGGGTGGCTACGAGCAGTACTTC. It yields the protein CASSQDPGQGGYEQYF.

The rearrangement uses TRBV19 and TRBJ1-1; D is perhaps TRBD1 (5 bases). Germline CDR1 and CDR2: LNHDA and SQIVND (reference sequence). The CDR3 contains 13 residues. Trimming left V 4 bases short and J 4 bases short, with 10 bases between. CDR3 nucleotide sequence: TGTGCCAGTAGTAGAGAGGGGTTCACTGAAGCTTTCTTT. Its translation is CASSREGFTEAFF.

This clonotype appeared a few times. The rearrangement links TRBV3-1 to TRBJ2-3, with TRBD2 matching 9 bases. CDR3 length: 17 amino acids. With 0 bases clipped from V and 2 bases from J, the junction kept 6 bases outside the gene matches. Germline values: CDR1 LGHDT, CDR2 YNNKEL (reference sequence). The CDR3 region is CASSQDGGGAVTDTQYF. CDR3 in DNA: TGTGCCAGCAGCCAAGATGGCGGGGGGGCCGTCACAGATACGCAGTATTTT.

This clonotype has more than one count but fewer than ten. This chain joins TRBV4-1 and TRBJ1-2; no clear D gene. The CDR3 sequence is 11 residues long. Germline CDR1 MGHRA, CDR2 YSYEKL. Trimming took 1 base from V and 9 from J, leaving 6 bases between them. CDR3 residues: CASSQGSSYTF. CDR3 coding DNA: TGCGCCAGCAGCCAAGGGTCAAGCTACACCTTC.

This clonotype was counted a few times. This sequence joins TRBV9 and TRBJ1-2, with D perhaps matching TRBD1 (5 bases). The CDR3 consists of 12 residues. CDR1 is SGDLS, CDR2 YYNGEE, per germline. V was trimmed by 7 bases and J by 8 bases, leaving 15 bases between them. The CDR3 loop is CASGREGEGYTF. CDR3 DNA: TGTGCCAGCGGAAGAGAAGGGGAAGGCTACACCTTC.

The chain combines TRBV5-1 with TRBJ1-1; perhaps TRBD1 as D (5 bases). Germline assignment: CDR1 SGHRS and CDR2 YFSETQ. The CDR3 covers 15 residues. Deletions cut 0 bases from V and 4 bases from J, with 13 bases between. CDR3 DNA sequence: TGCGCCAGCAGCTTGGGGACGGGGCGCGGCACTGAAGCTTTCTTT. Translation: CASSLGTGRGTEAFF.

The chain carries TRBV4-2 and TRBJ1-6; 9 bases align to TRBD1. Germline values: CDR1 LGHNA, CDR2 YNFKEQ. Unmatched junction bases numbered 7, after V lost 3 bases and J lost 4 bases. The CDR3 is made up of 17 amino acids. The CDR3 is CASSQGQGKGYNSPLHF. In DNA form, the CDR3 reads TGTGCCAGCAGCCAGGGACAGGGCAAGGGTTATAATTCACCCCTCCACTTT.

This clonotype has more than one count but fewer than ten. The chain uses TRBV7-2 and TRBJ1-1, with D maybe TRBD1 (6 bases). Trimming took 2 bases from V and 6 from J, leaving 13 bases between them. This CDR3 is 14 amino acids long. Germline CDR1 is SGHTA and CDR2 is FQGNSA. CDR3 coding DNA: TGTGCCAGCAGCTTACCCCAGGGGTGGGCTGAAGCTTTCTTT. Translation: CASSLPQGWAEAFF. Complete variable domain (other parts from reference TRBV7-2 and TRBJ1-1): GAGVSQSPSNKVTEKGKDVELRCDPISGHTALYWYRQSLGQGLEFLIYFQGNSAPDKSGLPSDRFSAERTGGSVSTLTIQRTQQEDSAVYLCASSLPQGWAEAFFGQGTRLTVV.

There are a few counts of this clonotype. This chain connects TRBV5-1 to TRBJ1-5, with D unclear. V gave up 0 bases and J gave up 9 bases, with 10 bases separating them. CDR3 length: 13 amino acids. The V gene's germline CDR1 is SGHRS and CDR2 YFSETQ. The CDR3 DNA follows: TGCGCCAGCAGCTTGGGCGGATCACGGCCCCAGCATTTT. It translates to CASSLGGSRPQHF.

This clonotype showed up many times. The CDR3 loop is CASSFSDTDTQYF. CDR3 coding DNA: TGTGCCAGCAGCTTCAGCGACACAGATACGCAGTATTTT. The V and J genes are TRBV7-2 and TRBJ2-3; D uncertain. This CDR3 region has 13 residues. V was clipped by 3 bases and J by 2 bases, with 6 bases between them. Germline lookup yields CDR1 SGHTA and CDR2 FQGNSA.

The gene calls are TRBV11-1 and TRBJ2-2; D is undetermined. The CDR3 spans 14 residues. The germline gives CDR1 SGHAT, CDR2 FQDESV (reference sequence). Trimming took off 1 base at V and 6 bases at J, with 9 bases between the two ends. CDR3 sequence: CASSLGTLSGELFF. CDR3 nucleotide sequence: TGTGCCAGCAGCTTAGGAACGCTCTCCGGGGAGCTGTTTTTT.

The V gene is TRBV18, the J gene TRBJ2-7, with TRBD1 matching 10 bases. The germline CDR1 and CDR2 sequences are KGHSH and LQKENI. Trimming at V came to 4 bases and at J to 5 bases, leaving 8 bases not matched to a gene. The CDR3 covers 15 residues. CDR3 DNA sequence: TGTGCCAGCTCACTCCGGGACAGGGGATCCCACGAGCAGTACTTC. Protein: CASSLRDRGSHEQYF.

J is TRBJ2-1 and V is TRBV29-1; D may be TRBD1 (6 bases). Trimming shortened V by 3 bases and J by 8 bases, and 17 bases separated the two germline ends. CDR1 SQVTM and CDR2 ANQGSEA come from the germline V gene. This CDR3 is 14 amino acids long. The CDR3 here is CSVDMGALTDEQFF. The CDR3 DNA reads TGCAGCGTTGATATGGGGGCCCTGACTGATGAGCAGTTCTTC.

J is TRBJ1-5 and V is TRBV6-6, with a possible D match to TRBD1 (5 bases). Germline-derived CDR1 and CDR2 are MNHNY and SVGAGI (reference sequence). Trimming left V 6 bases short and J 0 bases short, with 15 bases between. The CDR3 is made up of 16 amino acids. CDR3 sequence (DNA): TGTGCCAGCAGCTTCCAGGGTTCGAATAGCAATCAGCCCCAGCATTTT. Encoded protein: CASSFQGSNSNQPQHF.

This clonotype came up many times. This chain uses TRBV7-3 with TRBJ2-3, with a possible D match to TRBD2 (6 bases). CDR3 size: 16 residues. V lost 3 bases to trimming and J lost 0 bases, with 13 bases between them. Germline V gene sequence: CDR1 SGHTA, CDR2 FQGTGA. CDR3 sequence (DNA): TGTGCCAGCAGCTTCCTCGTTGGGGGGAGCACAGATACGCAGTATTTT. Translation gives CASSFLVGGSTDTQYF.

This clonotype was observed a handful of times. The chain combines TRBV5-1 with TRBJ2-2, with unresolved D. The V gene's germline CDR1 is SGHRS and CDR2 YFSETQ. Trimming cost V 0 bases and J 0 bases, with 9 bases left between them. This CDR3 is 16 amino acids long. The CDR3 loop is CASSLGAAPNTGELFF. Written as DNA, the CDR3 is TGCGCCAGCAGCTTGGGTGCGGCACCGAACACCGGGGAGCTGTTTTTT.

This clonotype came up a few times. The CDR3 reads CASSLTGGAVYSTDTQYF. CDR3 nucleotide sequence: TGTGCCAGCAGTTTGACAGGGGGCGCGGTGTATAGCACAGATACGCAGTATTTT. The rearrangement joins TRBV9 to TRBJ2-3; 10 nucleotides agree with TRBD1. Germline V CDR1 and CDR2: SGDLS, YYNGEE. With V trimmed by 5 bases and J by 0 bases, 12 bases remained unmatched. The CDR3 is 18 amino acids.

This clonotype was detected only a few times. The gene calls are TRBV7-8 and TRBJ1-2, with D possibly matching TRBD1 (6 bases). The CDR3 has 13 residues. V lost 5 bases and J 8 bases, leaving 15 bases between the germline ends. Germline V gene data show CDR1 as SGHVS and CDR2 as FQNEAQ. CDR3 sequence reads: CASSETGSEGYTF. CDR3 nucleotides: TGTGCCAGCAGCGAAACAGGGTCGGAAGGCTACACCTTC.

A few counts support this clonotype. This chain joins TRBV19 and TRBJ2-3; 8 nucleotides align to TRBD2. Trimming at V came to 4 bases and at J to 6 bases, leaving 9 bases not matched to a gene. This CDR3 comprises 15 residues. Germline loops: CDR1 LNHDA, CDR2 SQIVND (reference sequence). CDR3 sequence (DNA): TGTGCCAGTAGTACCCCAGCGCGGGGGGTGGATACGCAGTATTTT. Its protein product is CASSTPARGVDTQYF.

This clonotype was recorded a few times. This chain connects TRBV6-5 to TRBJ2-5; weak D call: TRBD1 (5 bases). This CDR3 has 14 residues. Trimming cost V 7 bases and J 4 bases, with 16 bases left between them. Germline V lookup: CDR1 MNHEY, CDR2 SVGAGI. The CDR3 bases are TGTGCCAGCAAACCCCAGGGTGGTGGAGAGACCCAGTACTTC. Residues: CASKPQGGGETQYF.

The J gene is TRBJ1-1, the V gene TRBV4-2, with a weak D call TRBD1 (5 bases). This CDR3 spans 16 amino acids. Germline V lookup: CDR1 LGHNA, CDR2 YNFKEQ. V shed 7 bases and J shed 0 bases, with 18 bases lying between them. The CDR3 DNA reads TGTGCCAGCAATCCCAAGCGGGGGGGAATGAACACTGAAGCTTTCTTT. Its translation: CASNPKRGGMNTEAFF.

Only a few counts were recorded for this clonotype. The chain couples TRBV5-1 to TRBJ1-6; 9 bases fit TRBD1. V shed 4 bases and J 8 bases; nucleotides not matched to a gene: 4. Germline CDR1 SGHRS, CDR2 YFSETQ. CDR3 length equals 14 residues. CDR3 DNA: TGCGCCAGCAGCCGGGGACAGGGAGATTCACCCCTCCACTTT. As protein: CASSRGQGDSPLHF.

The chain combines TRBV12-3 or TRBV12-4 with TRBJ2-3; TRBD1 is a possible D gene (5 bases). This CDR3 spans 15 amino acids. V was shortened by 6 bases and J by 0 bases, with 13 bases between the two germline ends. As DNA, the CDR3 is TGTGCCAGCAGCACACTTGACAGAAGCACAGATACGCAGTATTTT. Translated: CASSTLDRSTDTQYF.